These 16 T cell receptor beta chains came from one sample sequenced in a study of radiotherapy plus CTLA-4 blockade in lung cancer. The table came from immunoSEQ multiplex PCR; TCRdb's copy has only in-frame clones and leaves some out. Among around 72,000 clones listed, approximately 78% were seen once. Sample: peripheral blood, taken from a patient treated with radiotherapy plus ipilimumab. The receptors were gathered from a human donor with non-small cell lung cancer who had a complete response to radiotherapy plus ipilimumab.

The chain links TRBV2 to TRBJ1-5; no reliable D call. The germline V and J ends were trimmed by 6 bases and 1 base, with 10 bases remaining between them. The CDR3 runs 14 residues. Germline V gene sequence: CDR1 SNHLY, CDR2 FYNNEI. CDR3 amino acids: CASRGVASNQPQHF. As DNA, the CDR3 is TGTGCCAGCAGGGGTGTGGCAAGCAATCAGCCCCAGCATTTT.

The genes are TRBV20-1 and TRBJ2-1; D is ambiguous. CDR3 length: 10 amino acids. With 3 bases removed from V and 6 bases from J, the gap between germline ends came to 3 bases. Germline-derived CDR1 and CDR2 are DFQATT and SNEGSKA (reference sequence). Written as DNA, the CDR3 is TGCAGTGCTAGTTTCAATGAGCAGTTCTTC. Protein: CSASFNEQFF.

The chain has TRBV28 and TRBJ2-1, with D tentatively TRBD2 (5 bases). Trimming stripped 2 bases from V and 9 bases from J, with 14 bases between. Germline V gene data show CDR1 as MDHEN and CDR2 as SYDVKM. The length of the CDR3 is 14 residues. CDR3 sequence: CASSLQTKSVEQFF. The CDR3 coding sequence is TGTGCCAGCAGTTTACAGACTAAATCCGTTGAGCAGTTCTTC.

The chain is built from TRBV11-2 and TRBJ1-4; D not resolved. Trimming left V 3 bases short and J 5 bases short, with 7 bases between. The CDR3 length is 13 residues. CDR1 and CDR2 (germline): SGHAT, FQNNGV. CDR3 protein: CASSFRQNEKLFF. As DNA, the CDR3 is TGTGCCAGCAGCTTCAGGCAGAATGAAAAACTGTTTTTT.

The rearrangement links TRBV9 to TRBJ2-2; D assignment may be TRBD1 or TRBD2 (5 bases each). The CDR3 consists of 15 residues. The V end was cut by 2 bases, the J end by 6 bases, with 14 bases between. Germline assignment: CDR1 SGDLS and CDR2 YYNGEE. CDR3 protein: CASSVGTLKAGELFF. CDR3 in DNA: TGTGCCAGCAGCGTGGGGACCCTGAAAGCCGGGGAGCTGTTTTTT. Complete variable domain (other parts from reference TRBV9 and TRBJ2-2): DSGVTQTPKHLITATGQRVTLRCSPRSGDLSVYWYQQSLDQGLQFLIQYYNGEERAKGNILERFSAQQFPDLHSELNLSSLELGDSALYFCASSVGTLKAGELFFGEGSRLTVL.

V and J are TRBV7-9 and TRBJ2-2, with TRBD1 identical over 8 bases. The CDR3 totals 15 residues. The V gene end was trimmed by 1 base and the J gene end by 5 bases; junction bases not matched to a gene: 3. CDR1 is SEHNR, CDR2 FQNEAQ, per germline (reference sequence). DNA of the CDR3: TGTGCCAGCAGCTTAGTACAGGGGGATACCGGGGAGCTGTTTTTT. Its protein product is CASSLVQGDTGELFF. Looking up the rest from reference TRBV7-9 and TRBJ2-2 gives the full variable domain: DTGVSQNPRHKITKRGQNVTFRCDPISEHNRLYWYRQTLGQGPEFLTYFQNEAQLEKSRLLSDRFSAERPKGSFSTLEIQRTEQGDSAMYLCASSLVQGDTGELFFGEGSRLTVL.

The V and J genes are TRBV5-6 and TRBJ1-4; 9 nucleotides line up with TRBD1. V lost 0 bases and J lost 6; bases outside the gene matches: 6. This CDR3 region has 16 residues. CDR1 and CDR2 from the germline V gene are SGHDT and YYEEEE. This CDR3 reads CASSLAAGTGYEKLFF. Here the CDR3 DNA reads TGTGCCAGCAGCTTGGCCGCCGGGACAGGGTATGAAAAACTGTTTTTT.

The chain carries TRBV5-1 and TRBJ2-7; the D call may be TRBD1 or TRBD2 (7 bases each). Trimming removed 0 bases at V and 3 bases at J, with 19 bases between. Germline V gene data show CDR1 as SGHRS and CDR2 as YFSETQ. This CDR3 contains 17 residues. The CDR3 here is CASSLANSGRGGYEQYF. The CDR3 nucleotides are TGCGCCAGCAGCTTGGCCAACTCGGGCAGGGGGGGCTACGAGCAGTACTTC. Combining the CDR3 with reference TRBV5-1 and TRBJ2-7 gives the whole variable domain KAGVTQTPRYLIKTRGQQVTLSCSPISGHRSVSWYQQTPGQGLQFLFEYFSETQRNKGNFPGRFSGRQFSNSRSEMNVSTLELGDSALYLCASSLANSGRGGYEQYFGPGTRLTVT.

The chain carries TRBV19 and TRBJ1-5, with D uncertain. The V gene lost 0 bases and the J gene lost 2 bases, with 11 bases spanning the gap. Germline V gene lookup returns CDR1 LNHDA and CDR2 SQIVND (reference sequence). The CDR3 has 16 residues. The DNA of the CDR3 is TGTGCCAGTAGTATAGAGGGGTTGGGTGGCAATCAGCCCCAGCATTTT. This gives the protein CASSIEGLGGNQPQHF.

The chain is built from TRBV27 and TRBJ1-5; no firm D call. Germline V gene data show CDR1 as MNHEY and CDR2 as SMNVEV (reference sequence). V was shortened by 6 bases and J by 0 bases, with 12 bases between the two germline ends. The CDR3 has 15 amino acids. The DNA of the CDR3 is TGTGCCAGCAGGAGTGGGGTGGGTAGCAATCAGCCCCAGCATTTT. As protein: CASRSGVGSNQPQHF.

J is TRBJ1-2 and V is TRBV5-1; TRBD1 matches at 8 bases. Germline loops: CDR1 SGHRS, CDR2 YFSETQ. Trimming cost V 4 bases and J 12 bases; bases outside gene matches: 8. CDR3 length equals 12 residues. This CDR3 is CASSQGQEGHTF. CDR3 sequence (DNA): TGCGCCAGCAGCCAGGGACAGGAAGGTCACACCTTC.

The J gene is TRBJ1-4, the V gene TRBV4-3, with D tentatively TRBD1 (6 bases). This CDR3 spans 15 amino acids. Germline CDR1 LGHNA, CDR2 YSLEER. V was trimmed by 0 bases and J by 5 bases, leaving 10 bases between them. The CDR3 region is CASSQEGTQNEKLFF. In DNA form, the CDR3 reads TGCGCCAGCAGCCAAGAAGGGACACAGAATGAAAAACTGTTTTTT.

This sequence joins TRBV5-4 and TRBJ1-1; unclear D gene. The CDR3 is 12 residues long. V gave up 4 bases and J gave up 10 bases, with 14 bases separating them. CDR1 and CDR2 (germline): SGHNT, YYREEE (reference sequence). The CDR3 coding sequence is TGTGCCAGCAGCCTCCGTGGGTCCGGAGCTTTCTTT. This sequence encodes CASSLRGSGAFF.

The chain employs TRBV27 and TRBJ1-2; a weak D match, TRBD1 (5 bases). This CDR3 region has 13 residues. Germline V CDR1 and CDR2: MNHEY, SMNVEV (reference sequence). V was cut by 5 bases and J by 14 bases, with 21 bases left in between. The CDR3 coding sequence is TGTGCCAGCAGTCCGCAGGGACGGAATTTTGGGACCTTC. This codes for CASSPQGRNFGTF.

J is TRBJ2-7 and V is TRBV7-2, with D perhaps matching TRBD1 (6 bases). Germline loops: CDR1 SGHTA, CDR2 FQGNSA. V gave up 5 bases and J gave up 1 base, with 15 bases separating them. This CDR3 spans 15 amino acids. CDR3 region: CASSPRPGQSYEQYF. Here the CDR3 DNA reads TGTGCCAGCAGCCCACGCCCCGGACAGTCCTACGAGCAGTACTTC.

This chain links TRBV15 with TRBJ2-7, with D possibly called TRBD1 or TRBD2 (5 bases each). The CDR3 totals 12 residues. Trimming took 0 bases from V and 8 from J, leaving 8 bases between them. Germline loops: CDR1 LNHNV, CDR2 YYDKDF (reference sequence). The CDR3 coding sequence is TGTGCCACCAGCAGAGACCGGGGCCAGCAGTACTTC. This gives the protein CATSRDRGQQYF.